A selection of T cell receptor beta chains follows, all from one sample in a study of Graves' ophthalmopathy and Graves' hyperthyroidism. TCRdb recomputed calls from the multiplex PCR reads with MiXCR, one row per CDR3 protein. The sample has about 400,000 distinct CDR3 sequences, approximately 16% seen once; the top ten hold roughly 1.5%. Sequenced material: peripheral blood. These receptors were taken from a woman between 18 and 30 years old with Graves' ophthalmopathy. Each CDR3 is given without its conserved first and last residue.

v_gene | len | CDR3aa
TRBV7-2 | 12 | ASSLATGVETQY
TRBV12-3/TRBV12-4 | 12 | ASRGGTDQETQY
TRBV7-2 | 17 | ASSSQTSGRAMDTGELF
TRBV6-5 | 13 | ASSSGTGQFQPQH
TRBV5-1 | 12 | ASSSRTGGYEQY
TRBV28 | 11 | ASSLTSRWEQY
TRBV10-3 | 12 | AISEGQNQETQY
TRBV12-3/TRBV12-4 | 17 | ASSFRGGNSGQLNSPLH
TRBV12-3/TRBV12-4 | 12 | AILGSGSIHEQY
TRBV6-1 | 15 | ASRPLTSATNTGELF
TRBV30 | 11 | AWSVRPHYEQY
TRBV30 | 13 | AWSVLGTGSYEQY
TRBV6-2/TRBV6-3 | 14 | ANSYSWDRGRETQY
TRBV6-2/TRBV6-3 | 12 | ASSYPYNTGELF
TRBV6-5 | 12 | ASSYGDTNQPQH
TRBV6-1 | 13 | ASSAPGWENTEAF
TRBV12-3/TRBV12-4 | 14 | ASSGDRIYRNTEAF
TRBV28 | 12 | ASSAPTFDYEQY
TRBV6-1 | 13 | ASSVGQGSQETQY
TRBV9 | 14 | ASSVGPTGFDTEAF
TRBV7-8 | 13 | ASSLGGGLQPEQY
TRBV6-1 | 12 | ASSKTGQVFEQY
TRBV7-2 | 16 | ASSRDSRYSSYNSPLH
TRBV12-3/TRBV12-4 | 10 | ASSLPPGSTF
TRBV6-2/TRBV6-3 | 12 | ASSYSMDSYEQY
TRBV5-1 | 13 | ASSFRGDYKAEAF
TRBV12-3/TRBV12-4 | 11 | ASQSSMNIEAF
TRBV7-3 | 12 | ASSLYGGNYEQY
TRBV6-2/TRBV6-3 | 11 | ASRVTQAGGYT
TRBV6-5 | 15 | ASSFPDRRDMNTEAF
TRBV28 | 16 | ASTLVGRGRSGANVLT
TRBV6-2/TRBV6-3 | 12 | ASSKRDWALEQY
TRBV9 | 13 | ASSVDDSPSYEQY
TRBV29-1 | 10 | SVDTDSYEQY
TRBV3-1 | 10 | ASSQVADEQY
TRBV12-3/TRBV12-4 | 14 | ASSLGGGASGSGYT
TRBV7-6 | 12 | ASSPEGLNYGYT
TRBV9 | 9 | ASRDERGPP
TRBV29-1 | 11 | SVERVDTGELF
TRBV6-1 | 12 | ASSEWAGRQPQH
TRBV7-2 | 12 | ASSLVSNQETQY
TRBV7-8 | 12 | ASSRRGVDTEAF
TRBV5-1 | 11 | ASSLGANTEAF
TRBV7-2 | 10 | ASSRPSYEQY
TRBV11-2 | 12 | ASSWTSRTGTQY
TRBV20-1 | 12 | SARAGAVPYEQY
TRBV6-5 | 15 | ASSYSNRDRANYGYT
TRBV12-3/TRBV12-4 | 12 | ASSLGGQKYEAF
TRBV6-1 | 9 | ASRGDYGYT
TRBV5-1 | 13 | ASSLGALGGTEAF
TRBV30 | 11 | AWRGGSQETQY
TRBV6-5 | 10 | ASSYGTIEQY
TRBV6-2/TRBV6-3 | 9 | ASSYSERQW
TRBV30 | 14 | AWSHPRQGLSYEQY
TRBV6-2/TRBV6-3 | 13 | ASSSILAGSYEQY
TRBV6-1 | 13 | ASLTGRQWDTEAF
TRBV29-1 | 11 | SVGQGRSYEQY
TRBV11-2 | 14 | ASRPLTGGGNTEAF